This T cell receptor (beta chain) appears in the sequencing data of a study of blood T cell repertoires in COVID-19. About the study: T cells, B-cell-depleted T cells, or PBMCs provided the cDNA or gDNA that served as material.

Profiling relied on immunoSEQ multiplex PCR, and the TCRdb table lists in-frame clones only, not all of them. The sample shows fewer than 200,000 clones, approximately 80% of them seen only once. The CDR3 runs 16 residues. Trimming cost V 1 base and J 4 bases, with 17 bases left between them. CDR1 and CDR2 (germline): SGHVS, FQNEAQ. The TCR sequence derives from a woman of 80 years or more with active or convalescent COVID-19. The chain links TRBV7-8 to TRBJ2-7; a weak D match, TRBD2 (5 bases). The material sequenced was peripheral blood. The CDR3 DNA sequence: TGTGCCAGCAGCTTAGTCCGGAGGATCAAGGAGTACGAGCAGTACTTC. It encodes CASSLVRRIKEYEQYF.